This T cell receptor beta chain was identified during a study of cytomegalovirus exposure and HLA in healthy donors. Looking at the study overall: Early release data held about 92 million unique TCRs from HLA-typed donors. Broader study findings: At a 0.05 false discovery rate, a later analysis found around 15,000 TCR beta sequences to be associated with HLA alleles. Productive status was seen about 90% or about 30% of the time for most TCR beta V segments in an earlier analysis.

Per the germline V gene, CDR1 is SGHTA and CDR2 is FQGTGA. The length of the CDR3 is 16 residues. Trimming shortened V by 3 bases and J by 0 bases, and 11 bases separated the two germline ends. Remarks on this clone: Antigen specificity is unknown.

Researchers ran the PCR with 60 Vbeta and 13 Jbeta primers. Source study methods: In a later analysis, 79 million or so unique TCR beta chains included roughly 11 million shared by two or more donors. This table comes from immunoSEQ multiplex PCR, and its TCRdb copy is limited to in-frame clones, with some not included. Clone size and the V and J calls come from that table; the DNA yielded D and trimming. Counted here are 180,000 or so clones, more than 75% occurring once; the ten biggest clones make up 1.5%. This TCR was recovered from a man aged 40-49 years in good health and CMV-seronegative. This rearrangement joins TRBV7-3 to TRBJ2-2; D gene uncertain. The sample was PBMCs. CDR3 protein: CASSFVSGANTGELFF. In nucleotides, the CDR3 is TGTGCCAGCAGCTTTGTAAGTGGAGCGAACACCGGGGAGCTGTTTTTT.